This TCR beta chain was observed in a study of shared clonotypes between healthy human individuals. V dropped 1 base and J dropped 1; count of bases not matched to a gene: 1. Germline V gene sequence: CDR1 KGHSH, CDR2 LQKENI. The CDR3 is 15 amino acids. Assay used: immunoSEQ multiplex PCR; TCRdb lists only in-frame clones, some missing. The sample has hundreds of thousands of clones; around 79% are singletons. The sequenced sample was PBMCs. The chain is built from TRBV18 and TRBJ2-3; TRBD1 aligns across 8 bases. The TCR was taken from a woman aged 35 to 49 in good health. Some clones in this sample may be carry-over from other donors' samples. CDR3 sequence (DNA): TGTGCCAGCTCACCACGGGGACAGGGCACAGATACGCAGTATTTT. Protein: CASSPRGQGTDTQYF.